This T cell receptor beta chain was identified in a study of CD8 T cells in ankylosing spondylitis. Study-wide results and limits: There was a TCR beta motif, made of eight highly homologous variants, that appeared characteristic of ankylosing spondylitis blood. Significant enrichment of disease-linked clones was reported in matched ankylosing spondylitis synovial fluid. Peripheral blood held disease-linked clones only at relatively low frequency, and these were CD8+.

As for this clonotype: The antigen remains unidentified.

This CDR3 has 15 residues. Germline V gene sequence: CDR1 MNHEY, CDR2 SVGEGT. Trimming took 1 base from V and 4 from J; bases not matched to a gene: 6. TCRdb called the 5' RACE reads again in MiXCR, with one record for every CDR3 protein. The sample shows 650,000 to 800,000 distinct CDR3 sequences, under 20% of them seen only once. The sequenced sample consisted of blood, either unsorted or a sorted T cell fraction (not recorded which). The clonotype was recovered from a male donor with ankylosing spondylitis. The gene calls are TRBV6-2 or TRBV6-3 and TRBJ2-7; 8 bases are a match to TRBD1. The CDR3 bases are TGTGCCAGCAGTTACTTGGGACAGGCAACGTACGAGCAGTACTTC. Translation gives CASSYLGQATYEQYF.